This entry features one TCR beta chain sequence. Its antigen is currently not known. Base qualities are missing; no much larger clone stands one base away. This sample was included in a study of blood T cell repertoires in COVID-19 (dated by TCRdb to the early 2020s). About the investigation overall: Samples from collaborators originated in the United States, Italy and Spain and spanned both the acute and convalescent phases of COVID-19. The prospective study material was composed of cDNA or gDNA derived from T cells, B-cell-depleted T cells, or PBMCs. Deeply sampled blood TCRbeta repertoires from subjects exposed to, actively infected with, or recovered from COVID-19 were included in the dataset. The repertoires were released in a freely available public database meant as a resource for research on the immune response to SARS-CoV-2. The samples were drawn from the first 160 participants of the ongoing ImmuneRACE study and from 1,254 subjects provided by 6 global collaborators. The sample metadata nearly always contained a de-identified subject ID, COVID-19 status, age in years and sex. HLA class I and class II types, where available, came from metadata supplied by the sample provider rather than from assay-based typing.

The immunoSEQ Assay, a bias-controlled multiplex PCR, was used to amplify TCRbeta CDR3 regions from genomic DNA. For the original study's pipeline: The number of nucleated cells in each sample was estimated by amplification of reference gene primers within the assay. To quantify the absolute abundance of each unique TCRbeta CDR3 rearrangement, sequence reads were collapsed and filtered. Productive Simpson clonality was computed per sample as the square root of Simpson's diversity index over productive rearrangements. TCRdb stores this immuneACCESS table with in-frame sequences only. Part of the clones is absent; in the studies checked, under half of the shortfall reflects unresolved V genes, and no reason is known for the rest. Clonal size and the V and J genes are those of that table, whereas D and trimming came from the DNA. Recorded for this sample are around 260,000 clones; about 86% of them occurred a single time. The ten largest make up about 3.6% of the sample.

Summary of the overall study and its limitations: Clinical and demographic metadata were provided uncurated, with the amount varying by source and participant.

Whole blood was collected in K2EDTA tubes by collaborating institutions according to the institutions' own protocols. For TCRbeta analysis, collaborators shipped samples in one of three forms: frozen whole blood, isolated PBMCs, or DNA extracted from either of those sample types. Relative to germline, V is 1 base shorter and J is 3 bases shorter, with 5 bases between their ends. From the cysteine up to the phenylalanine, the CDR3 has a length of 13 residues. The sequence is cut down to CDR3 DNA, 39 bases in frame from base 1. In the germline V gene, CDR1 corresponds to SGHNT and CDR2 to YENEEA. This receptor chain uses TRBV11-3 and TRBJ2-3; a confident D gene designation cannot be given. The specimen sequenced was peripheral blood. The clonotype comes from a man aged 18 to 30 with active or convalescent COVID-19. The CDR3 in this case is CASSLADTDTQYF. The DNA sequence reads TGTGCCAGCAGCTTAGCAGATACAGATACGCAGTATTTT.